This T cell receptor (beta chain) is from a study of T cells in Graves' hyperthyroidism and ophthalmopathy. Orbital computed tomography, thyroid ultrasound, serum thyroxine and TRAb, and clinical symptoms together informed the diagnoses. Amplification yielded TCR beta CDR3 regions, with RNA transcripts as the source. Initially, a first-round RT-PCR of the TCR CDR3 employed the HTBI primer set. TCRdb processed the multiplex PCR reads anew with MiXCR; each CDR3 protein has one entry. The sample has 350,000 or so distinct CDR3 sequences; 15% to 20% are singletons. As regards this clonotype: A read error is possible here, since a much larger clone lies one base away.

Sequencing input: blood. The source of this sequence is a woman between 45 and 65 years old with Graves' hyperthyroidism.

The CDR3 protein is CASSYRWGGPGETQYF. CDR3 coding DNA: TGTGCCAGCAGTTACCGCTGGGGGGGGCCCGGGGAGACCCAGTACTTC. The chain employs TRBV6-5 and TRBJ2-5, with D possibly being TRBD2 (7 bases). Trimming left V 2 bases short and J 5 bases short, with 18 bases between. CDR1 is MNHEY, CDR2 SVGAGI, per germline. The CDR3 is made up of 16 amino acids.